The 32 T cell receptor beta chains below all came from one sample that was sequenced in a study of siplizumab effects on memory and regulatory T cells. The repertoire was sequenced with immunoSEQ multiplex PCR; TCRdb's copy has only in-frame clones and lacks some. The sample gives some 70,000 clones, 80% to 90% of which show up once; about 1.5% is in the top ten. Sequencing was performed on Tregs sorted from blood. The receptors derive from a human donor in good health.

The chain couples TRBV9 to TRBJ2-1, with D possibly TRBD1 on 6 matching bases. The V end was cut by 2 bases, the J end by 2 bases, with 11 bases between. The CDR3 loop spans 15 amino acids. The germline V gene encodes CDR1 SGDLS and CDR2 YYNGEE. CDR3 nucleotide sequence: TGTGCCAGCAGCGTTCAGGGGAACACCTACAATGAGCAGTTCTTC. It yields the protein CASSVQGNTYNEQFF. Full variable domain (missing parts from reference TRBV9 and TRBJ2-1): DSGVTQTPKHLITATGQRVTLRCSPRSGDLSVYWYQQSLDQGLQFLIQYYNGEERAKGNILERFSAQQFPDLHSELNLSSLELGDSALYFCASSVQGNTYNEQFFGPGTRLTVL.

The chain uses TRBV28 and TRBJ2-7; 9 nucleotides match TRBD2. The V and J ends lost 8 bases and 0 bases, in that order; junction bases with no gene match: 14. The CDR3 consists of 17 residues. CDR1 is MDHEN and CDR2 is SYDVKM in the germline V gene. As DNA, the CDR3 is TGTGCCAGCCCTCCCTCGGGGGCGGGAGGGGGCTCCTACGAGCAGTACTTC. This gives the protein CASPPSGAGGGSYEQYF. Using reference TRBV28 and TRBJ2-7 for the parts outside the CDR3, the full variable domain is DVKVTQSSRYLVKRTGEKVFLECVQDMDHENMFWYRQDPGLGLRLIYFSYDVKMKEKGDIPEGYSVSREKKERFSLILESASTNQTSMYLCASPPSGAGGGSYEQYFGPGTRLTVT.

V and J are TRBV19 and TRBJ2-7; the D is unclear. CDR1 and CDR2 from the germline V gene are LNHDA and SQIVND (reference sequence). This CDR3 region has 11 residues. Trimming took off 4 bases at V and 3 bases at J, with 4 bases between the two ends. This CDR3 reads CASSNYYEQYF. CDR3 in DNA: TGTGCCAGTAGTAATTACTACGAGCAGTACTTC. Based on the CDR3 plus reference TRBV19 and TRBJ2-7, the full variable domain is DGGITQSPKYLFRKEGQNVTLSCEQNLNHDAMYWYRQDPGQGLRLIYYSQIVNDFQKGDIAEGYSVSREKKESFPLTVTSAQKNPTAFYLCASSNYYEQYFGPGTRLTVT.

V and J are TRBV9 and TRBJ2-7; TRBD1 or TRBD2 may be the D gene (5 bases each). The CDR3 consists of 14 residues. The V gene's germline CDR1 is SGDLS and CDR2 YYNGEE. Trimming shortened V by 3 bases and J by 0 bases, and 10 bases separated the two germline ends. The CDR3 is CASSAQAGSYEQYF. The CDR3 DNA sequence: TGTGCCAGCAGCGCACAGGCGGGCTCCTACGAGCAGTACTTC.

A single count supports this clone. The chain carries TRBV19 and TRBJ2-1; D uncertain. The CDR3 is made up of 14 amino acids. CDR1 LNHDA and CDR2 SQIVND come from the germline V gene (reference sequence). V lost 5 bases to trimming and J lost 8 bases, with 16 bases between them. CDR3 sequence: CASSSKVNDDEQFF. The CDR3, as DNA: TGTGCCAGTAGTTCGAAGGTCAACGACGATGAGCAGTTCTTC. Filled out from reference TRBV19 and TRBJ2-1, the complete variable domain reads DGGITQSPKYLFRKEGQNVTLSCEQNLNHDAMYWYRQDPGQGLRLIYYSQIVNDFQKGDIAEGYSVSREKKESFPLTVTSAQKNPTAFYLCASSSKVNDDEQFFGPGTRLTVL.

The rearrangement links TRBV28 to TRBJ1-2; no reliable D call. Trimming removed 6 bases at V and 8 bases at J, with 10 bases between. Germline V gene data show CDR1 as MDHEN and CDR2 as SYDVKM. CDR3 size: 11 residues. CDR3 residues: CASSHVRGYTF. CDR3 bases: TGTGCCAGCAGCCACGTCCGGGGCTACACCTTC.

This sequence joins TRBV13 and TRBJ2-3; either TRBD1 or TRBD2 may fit D (5 bases each). The CDR3 covers 14 residues. Trimming stripped 5 bases from V and 0 bases from J, with 9 bases between. CDR1 is PRHDT and CDR2 is FYEKMQ in the germline V gene (reference sequence). CDR3 nucleotides: TGTGCCAGCAGCACCGGGACGAGCACAGATACGCAGTATTTT. It yields the protein CASSTGTSTDTQYF.

This clone was detected a few times. The rearrangement links TRBV7-6 to TRBJ1-2; D perhaps matches TRBD1 (6 bases). V lost 4 bases and J 3 bases, leaving 6 bases between the germline ends. Germline V lookup: CDR1 SGHVS, CDR2 FNYEAQ. CDR3 size: 12 residues. CDR3 sequence (DNA): TGTGCCAGCAGCTCAGGGGACTATGGCTACACCTTC. Translating it yields CASSSGDYGYTF.

The chain uses TRBV6-5 and TRBJ1-1; 8 nucleotides match TRBD1. CDR3 length equals 14 residues. The germline gives CDR1 MNHEY, CDR2 SVGAGI. V lost 6 bases to trimming and J lost 5 bases; unmatched junction nucleotides: 8. The CDR3 DNA sequence: TGTGCCAGCAGCCAGACAGGGGAAGGGACTGAAGCTTTCTTT. Encoded protein: CASSQTGEGTEAFF.

The gene calls are TRBV18 and TRBJ2-7; D may be TRBD2 (6 bases). V was clipped by 2 bases and J by 2 bases, with 10 bases between them. Germline CDR1 KGHSH, CDR2 LQKENI. The CDR3 has 14 amino acids. The CDR3: CASSPGGSAYEQYF. In DNA form, the CDR3 reads TGTGCCAGCTCACCAGGGGGGTCCGCCTACGAGCAGTACTTC. The complete variable domain, with remaining parts taken from reference TRBV18 and TRBJ2-7, reads NAGVMQNPRHLVRRRGQEARLRCSPMKGHSHVYWYRQLPEEGLKFMVYLQKENIIDESGMPKERFSAEFPKEGPSILRIQQVVRGDSAAYFCASSPGGSAYEQYFGPGTRLTVT.

The J gene is TRBJ1-4, the V gene TRBV30; possible D gene TRBD1, 6 bases. Trimming took off 4 bases at V and 5 bases at J, with 11 bases between the two ends. Germline assignment: CDR1 GTSNPN and CDR2 SVGIG (reference sequence). CDR3 length equals 13 residues. The CDR3 is CAWNGGGNEKLFF. CDR3 bases: TGTGCCTGGAACGGAGGGGGGAATGAAAAACTGTTTTTT.

The chain carries TRBV5-1 and TRBJ1-1; maybe TRBD1 (6 bases). The CDR3 is 15 residues long. The V end was cut by 4 bases, the J end by 4 bases, with 17 bases between. Germline CDR1 SGHRS, CDR2 YFSETQ. The CDR3 DNA is TGCGCCAGCAGCCCCGGACAGAGATTGGGCACTGAAGCTTTCTTT. It translates to CASSPGQRLGTEAFF.

The chain links TRBV11-3 to TRBJ2-1; D unclear. Germline CDR1 reads SGHNT; CDR2 reads YENEEA. The CDR3 runs 11 residues. V was clipped by 10 bases and J by 5 bases, with 9 bases between them. The CDR3 DNA reads TGTGCCACCTCTCTCCACAATGAGCAGTTCTTC. Its translation: CATSLHNEQFF.

The chain recombines TRBV30 with TRBJ2-1; possible D gene TRBD1, 6 bases. V lost 7 bases and J 4 bases, leaving 8 bases between the germline ends. This CDR3 is built from 11 residues. From germline, CDR1 is GTSNPN and CDR2 SVGIG (reference sequence). CDR3 DNA: TGTGCCTCAGGGGCTTACAATGAGCAGTTCTTC. It is translated as CASGAYNEQFF.

The chain links TRBV29-1 to TRBJ1-4; no reliable D call. Trimming cost V 7 bases and J 3 bases, with 12 bases left between them. This CDR3 region has 13 residues. Germline V gene data show CDR1 as SQVTM and CDR2 as ANQGSEA. CDR3 residues: CSAAHGANEKLFF. Written as DNA, the CDR3 is TGCAGCGCCGCGCACGGGGCTAATGAAAAACTGTTTTTT.

The chain is built from TRBV7-2 and TRBJ2-3, with D perhaps TRBD2 (7 bases). V was cut by 2 bases and J by 6 bases, with 15 bases left in between. The CDR3 has 15 residues. In germline, CDR1 is SGHTA, CDR2 FQGNSA. The CDR3 coding sequence is TGTGCCAGCAGCTTACCCGGGGGGCCACGCGATACGCAGTATTTT. Translating it yields CASSLPGGPRDTQYF.

The chain couples TRBV5-1 to TRBJ2-7; either TRBD1 or TRBD2 may fit D (5 bases each). Trimming took 2 bases from V and 2 from J, leaving 11 bases between them. The CDR3 contains 14 residues. The V gene's germline CDR1 is SGHRS and CDR2 YFSETQ. CDR3 DNA sequence: TGCGCCAGCAGCTTAAGGGACCGGCCCTACGAGCAGTACTTC. It codes for CASSLRDRPYEQYF.

The rearrangement links TRBV30 to TRBJ2-3; 10 nucleotides agree with TRBD1. This CDR3 is built from 13 residues. Germline V gives CDR1 GTSNPN, CDR2 SVGIG (reference sequence). Trimming cost V 5 bases and J 4 bases; bases outside gene matches: 3. Written as DNA, the CDR3 is TGTGCCTGGGACAGGGGGCGTTCAGATACGCAGTATTTT. Translated: CAWDRGRSDTQYF.

There are a few counts of this clone. V is TRBV10-1 and J is TRBJ2-1, with 13 bases that match TRBD2. V trimming: 5 bases; J trimming: 4 bases; junction bases outside the gene matches: 2. The CDR3 is 15 amino acids. CDR1 and CDR2 from the germline V gene are WNHNN and SYGVQD (reference sequence). CDR3 residues: CASSMTSGGYNEQFF. The DNA for the CDR3 is TGCGCCAGCAGTATGACTAGCGGGGGGTACAATGAGCAGTTCTTC.

V usage is TRBV19 and J usage is TRBJ2-2; D call uncertain. Germline V gene sequence: CDR1 LNHDA, CDR2 SQIVND (reference sequence). This CDR3 comprises 12 residues. V lost 6 bases and J lost 4, with 6 bases in between. Here the CDR3 DNA reads TGTGCCAGTAGGGATTTCACCGGGGAGCTGTTTTTT. Translation gives CASRDFTGELFF.

The chain is built from TRBV6-5 and TRBJ1-2; D call uncertain. The ends were cut back, 1 base at V and 2 bases at J, with 5 bases in the middle. This CDR3 comprises 13 residues. From germline, CDR1 is MNHEY and CDR2 SVGAGI. CDR3 loop: CASSYLKNYGYTF. The CDR3 nucleotides read TGTGCCAGCAGTTACTTAAAGAACTATGGCTACACCTTC.

The chain employs TRBV6-1 and TRBJ1-1; D is unclear. Trimming took off 7 bases at V and 3 bases at J, with 6 bases between the two ends. The CDR3 is 11 amino acids. The germline CDR1 and CDR2 sequences are MNHNS and SASEGT. DNA of the CDR3: TGTGCCAGCAACTGGGACACTGAAGCTTTCTTT. Its translation is CASNWDTEAFF.

This chain connects TRBV30 to TRBJ1-3; tentative D call: TRBD1 (6 bases). Germline CDR1 is GTSNPN and CDR2 is SVGIG (reference sequence). Trimming removed 4 bases at V and 1 base at J, with 17 bases between. The CDR3 extends over 16 amino acids. CDR3 nucleotides: TGTGCCTGGAAAGTCTCAGGGACAATTTCTGGAAACACCATATATTTT. Translated, it gives CAWKVSGTISGNTIYF.

The V gene is TRBV4-1, the J gene TRBJ2-1; the match to TRBD2 covers 16 bases. CDR3 length equals 20 residues. The V gene's germline CDR1 is MGHRA and CDR2 YSYEKL. V lost 3 bases and J lost 4; bases outside the gene matches: 12. The CDR3 nucleotides read TGCGCCAGCAGCCAGGCACCGGGACTAGCGGGAGGGCCGGAGTACAATGAGCAGTTCTTC. Translating it yields CASSQAPGLAGGPEYNEQFF.

The V and J genes are TRBV30 and TRBJ2-1; no clear D. Trimming removed 3 bases from V and 4 bases from J, with 13 bases in between. There are 14 residues in the CDR3. Germline CDR1 is GTSNPN and CDR2 is SVGIG (reference sequence). CDR3 sequence reads: CAWRRLGSYNEQFF. In DNA form, the CDR3 reads TGTGCCTGGAGGCGCCTCGGGTCTTACAATGAGCAGTTCTTC.

This clone was seen only once. The V call is TRBV4-2, the J call TRBJ2-1; 10 bases line up with TRBD2. Unmatched junction bases numbered 4, after V lost 0 bases and J lost 2 bases. The CDR3 loop spans 17 amino acids. The V gene's germline CDR1 is LGHNA and CDR2 YNFKEQ. CDR3 in amino acids: CASSQDGLAGAYNEQFF. In DNA form, the CDR3 reads TGTGCCAGCAGCCAAGATGGCCTAGCGGGAGCCTACAATGAGCAGTTCTTC.

CDR3 in amino acids: CSVARVNTEAFF. CDR3 bases: TGCAGCGTTGCCAGGGTTAACACTGAAGCTTTCTTT. The chain couples TRBV29-1 to TRBJ1-1; D is perhaps TRBD1 (5 bases). The CDR3 has 12 residues. Germline V gene data show CDR1 as SQVTM and CDR2 as ANQGSEA. Trimming pared 4 bases from V and 2 bases from J, leaving 8 bases between.

The chain employs TRBV6-5 and TRBJ1-1, with 8 bases fitting TRBD1. V was clipped by 4 bases and J by 4 bases; unmatched bases: 8. The V gene's germline CDR1 is MNHEY and CDR2 SVGAGI. This CDR3 is built from 15 residues. The CDR3 here is CASSFQGARSTEAFF. For the CDR3, the DNA is TGTGCCAGCAGTTTCCAGGGGGCGAGGAGCACTGAAGCTTTCTTT.

The chain carries TRBV5-6 and TRBJ1-1; 9 nucleotides align to TRBD1. The CDR3 is 15 residues long. Germline trimming cut 4 bases from V and 2 bases from J; bases unmatched to any gene: 6. Germline CDR1 reads SGHDT; CDR2 reads YYEEEE. This CDR3 is CASSRRDRVNTEAFF. DNA for the CDR3: TGTGCCAGCAGCCGCCGGGACAGGGTTAACACTGAAGCTTTCTTT.

This rearrangement joins TRBV10-3 to TRBJ2-3, with unresolved D. V was clipped by 8 bases and J by 5 bases, with 8 bases between them. Looked up from germline, CDR1 is ENHRY and CDR2 is SYGVKD. There are 11 residues in the CDR3. This CDR3 reads CAIRRGDTQYF. Written as DNA, the CDR3 is TGTGCCATCCGGCGAGGAGATACGCAGTATTTT.

J is TRBJ2-4 and V is TRBV28; D might be TRBD1 (5 bases). Trimming shortened V by 8 bases and J by 0 bases, and 20 bases separated the two germline ends. This CDR3 region has 17 residues. In germline, CDR1 is MDHEN, CDR2 SYDVKM. The chain's CDR3 is CASGSPQVPLAKNIQYF. The CDR3 bases are TGTGCCAGCGGATCACCACAGGTACCTTTAGCCAAAAACATTCAGTACTTC.

The V gene is TRBV21-1, the J gene TRBJ2-5; the table's D call TRBD1 went unverified against the DNA. TRBV21-1 is classified as a pseudogene. The CDR3 extends over 14 amino acids. DNA for the CDR3: TGTGCCAGCAGCGCGGACAGGGGCCAAGAGACCCAGTACTTC. Residues: CASSADRGQETQYF.